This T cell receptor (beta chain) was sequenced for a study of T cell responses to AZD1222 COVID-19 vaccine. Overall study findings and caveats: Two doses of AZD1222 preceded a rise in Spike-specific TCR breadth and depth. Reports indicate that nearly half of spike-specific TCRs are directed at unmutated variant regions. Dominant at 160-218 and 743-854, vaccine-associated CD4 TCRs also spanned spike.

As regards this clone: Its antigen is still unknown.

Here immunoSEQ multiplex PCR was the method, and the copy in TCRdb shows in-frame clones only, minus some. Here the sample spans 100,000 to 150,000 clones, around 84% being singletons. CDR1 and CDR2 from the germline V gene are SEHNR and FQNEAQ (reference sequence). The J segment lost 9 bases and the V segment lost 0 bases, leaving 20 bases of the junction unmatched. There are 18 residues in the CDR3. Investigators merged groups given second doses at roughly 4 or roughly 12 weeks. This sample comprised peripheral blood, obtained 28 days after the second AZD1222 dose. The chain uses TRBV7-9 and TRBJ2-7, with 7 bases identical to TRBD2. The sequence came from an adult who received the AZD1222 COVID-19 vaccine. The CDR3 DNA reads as TGTGCCAGCAGCTTAGCTCGCTCCGGACTAGAACTACGATTTGGGCAGTACTTC. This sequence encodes CASSLARSGLELRFGQYF. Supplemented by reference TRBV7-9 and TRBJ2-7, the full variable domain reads DTGVSQNPRHKITKRGQNVTFRCDPISEHNRLYWYRQTLGQGPEFLTYFQNEAQLEKSRLLSDRFSAERPKGSFSTLEIQRTEQGDSAMYLCASSLARSGLELRFGQYFGPGTRLTVT.